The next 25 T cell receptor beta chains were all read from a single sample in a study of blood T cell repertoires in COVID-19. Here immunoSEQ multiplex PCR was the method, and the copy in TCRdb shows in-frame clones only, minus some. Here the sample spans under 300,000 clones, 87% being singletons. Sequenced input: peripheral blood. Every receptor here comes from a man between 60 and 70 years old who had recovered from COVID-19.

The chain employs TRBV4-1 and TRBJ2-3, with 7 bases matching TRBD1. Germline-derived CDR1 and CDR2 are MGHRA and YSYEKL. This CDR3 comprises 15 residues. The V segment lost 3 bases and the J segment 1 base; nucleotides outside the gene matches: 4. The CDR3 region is CASSHLQGRTDTQYF. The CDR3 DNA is TGCGCCAGCAGCCACCTACAGGGGCGCACAGATACGCAGTATTTT.

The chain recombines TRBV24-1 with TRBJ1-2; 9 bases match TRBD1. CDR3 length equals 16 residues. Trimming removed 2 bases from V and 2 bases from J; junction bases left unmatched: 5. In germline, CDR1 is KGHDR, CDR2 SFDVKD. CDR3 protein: CATSDSTGGLNYGYTF. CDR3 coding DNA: TGTGCCACCAGTGATTCCACAGGGGGCTTAAACTATGGCTACACCTTC.

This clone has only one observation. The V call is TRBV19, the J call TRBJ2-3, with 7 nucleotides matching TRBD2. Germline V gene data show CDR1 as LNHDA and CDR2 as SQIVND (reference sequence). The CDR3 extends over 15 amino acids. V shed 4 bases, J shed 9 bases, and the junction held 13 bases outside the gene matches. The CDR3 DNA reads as TGTGCCAGTAGTAGGACTTCCTCTGGGGGGGGGACGCAGTATTTT. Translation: CASSRTSSGGGTQYF.

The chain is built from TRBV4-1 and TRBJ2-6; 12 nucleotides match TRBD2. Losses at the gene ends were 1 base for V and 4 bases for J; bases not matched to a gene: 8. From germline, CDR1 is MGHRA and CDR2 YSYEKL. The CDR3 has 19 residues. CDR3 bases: TGCGCCAGCAGCCAAGCGCTACCTAGCGGGGGGGCAGGGGCCAACGTCCTGACTTTC. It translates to CASSQALPSGGAGANVLTF.

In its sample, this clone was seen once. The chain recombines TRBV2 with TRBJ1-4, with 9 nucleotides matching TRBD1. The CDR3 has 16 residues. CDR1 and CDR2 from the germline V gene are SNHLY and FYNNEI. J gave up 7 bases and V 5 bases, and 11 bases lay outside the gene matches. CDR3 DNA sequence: TGTGCCAGCAGTTCCCGAGCCGGACAGGGGTTTGAAAAACTGTTTTTT. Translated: CASSSRAGQGFEKLFF.

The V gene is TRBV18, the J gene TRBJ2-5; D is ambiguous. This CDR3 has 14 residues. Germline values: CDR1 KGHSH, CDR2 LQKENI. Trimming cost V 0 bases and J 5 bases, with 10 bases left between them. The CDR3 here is CASSPPSEWETQYF. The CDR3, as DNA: TGTGCCAGCTCACCACCGTCGGAGTGGGAGACCCAGTACTTC.

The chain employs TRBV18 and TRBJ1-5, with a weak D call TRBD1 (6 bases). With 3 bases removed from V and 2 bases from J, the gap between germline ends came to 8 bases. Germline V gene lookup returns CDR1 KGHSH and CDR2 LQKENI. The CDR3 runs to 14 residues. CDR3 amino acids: CASSPTGGNQPQHF. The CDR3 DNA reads TGTGCCAGCTCACCGACAGGAGGCAATCAGCCCCAGCATTTT. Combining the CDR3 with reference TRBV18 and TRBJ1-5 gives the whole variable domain NAGVMQNPRHLVRRRGQEARLRCSPMKGHSHVYWYRQLPEEGLKFMVYLQKENIIDESGMPKERFSAEFPKEGPSILRIQQVVRGDSAAYFCASSPTGGNQPQHFGDGTRLSIL.

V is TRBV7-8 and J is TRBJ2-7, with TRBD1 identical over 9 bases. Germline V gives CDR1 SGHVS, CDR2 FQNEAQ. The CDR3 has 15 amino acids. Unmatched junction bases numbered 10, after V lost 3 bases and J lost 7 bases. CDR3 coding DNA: TGTGCCAGCAGCTTGGGTGACAGGGGGGTATTGGAGCAGTACTTC. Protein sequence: CASSLGDRGVLEQYF.

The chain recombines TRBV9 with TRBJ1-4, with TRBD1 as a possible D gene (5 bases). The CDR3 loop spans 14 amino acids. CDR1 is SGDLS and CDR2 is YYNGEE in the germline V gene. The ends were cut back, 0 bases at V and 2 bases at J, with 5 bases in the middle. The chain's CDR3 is CASSVEGTNEKLFF. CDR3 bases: TGTGCCAGCAGCGTAGAGGGGACTAATGAAAAACTGTTTTTT.

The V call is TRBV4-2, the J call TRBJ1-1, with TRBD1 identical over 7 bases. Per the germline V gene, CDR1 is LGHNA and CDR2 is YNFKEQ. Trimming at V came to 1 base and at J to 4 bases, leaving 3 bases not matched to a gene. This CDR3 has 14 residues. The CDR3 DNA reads TGTGCCAGCAGCCAAGTAGCAGGGGGCACTGAAGCTTTCTTT. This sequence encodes CASSQVAGGTEAFF.

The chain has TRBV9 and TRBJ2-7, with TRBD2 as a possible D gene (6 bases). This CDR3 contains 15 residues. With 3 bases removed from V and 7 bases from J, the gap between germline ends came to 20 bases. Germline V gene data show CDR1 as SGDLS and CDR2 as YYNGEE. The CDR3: CASSAAGFPPREQYF. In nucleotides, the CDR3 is TGTGCCAGCAGCGCGGCGGGGTTCCCTCCTCGGGAGCAGTACTTC.

The CDR3 coding sequence is TGCGCCAGCAGTAATATTCTAGCGGGGGTAGAGACCCAGTACTTC. Its translation is CASSNILAGVETQYF. The chain joins TRBV5-1 to TRBJ2-5; TRBD2 agrees at 10 bases. The CDR3 consists of 15 residues. Trimming at V came to 5 bases and at J to 4 bases, leaving 8 bases not matched to a gene. Germline lookup yields CDR1 SGHRS and CDR2 YFSETQ. The full variable domain, with the rest looked up from reference TRBV5-1 and TRBJ2-5, is KAGVTQTPRYLIKTRGQQVTLSCSPISGHRSVSWYQQTPGQGLQFLFEYFSETQRNKGNFPGRFSGRQFSNSRSEMNVSTLELGDSALYLCASSNILAGVETQYFGPGTRLLVL.

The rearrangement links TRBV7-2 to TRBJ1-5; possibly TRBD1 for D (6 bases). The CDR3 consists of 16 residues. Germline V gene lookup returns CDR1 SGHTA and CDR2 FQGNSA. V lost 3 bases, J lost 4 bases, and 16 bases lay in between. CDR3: CASSFLGQFGNQPQHF. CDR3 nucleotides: TGTGCCAGCAGCTTCCTGGGACAATTCGGTAATCAGCCCCAGCATTTT.

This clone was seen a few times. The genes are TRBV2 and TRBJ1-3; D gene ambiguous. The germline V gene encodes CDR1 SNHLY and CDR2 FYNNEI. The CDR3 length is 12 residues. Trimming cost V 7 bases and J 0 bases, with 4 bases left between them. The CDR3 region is CASKHSGNTIYF. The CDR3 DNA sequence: TGTGCCAGCAAACACTCTGGAAACACCATATATTTT.

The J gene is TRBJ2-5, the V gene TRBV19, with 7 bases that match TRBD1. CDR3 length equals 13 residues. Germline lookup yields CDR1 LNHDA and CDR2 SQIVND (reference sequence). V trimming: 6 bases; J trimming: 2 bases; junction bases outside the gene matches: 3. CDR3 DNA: TGTGCCAGTAGACCGGGACAGCAAGAGACCCAGTACTTC. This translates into CASRPGQQETQYF.

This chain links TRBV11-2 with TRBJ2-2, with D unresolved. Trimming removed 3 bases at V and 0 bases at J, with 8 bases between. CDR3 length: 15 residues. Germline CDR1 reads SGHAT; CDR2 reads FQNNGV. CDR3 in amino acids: CASSFRLTNTGELFF. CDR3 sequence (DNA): TGTGCCAGCAGCTTTAGACTCACGAACACCGGGGAGCTGTTTTTT.

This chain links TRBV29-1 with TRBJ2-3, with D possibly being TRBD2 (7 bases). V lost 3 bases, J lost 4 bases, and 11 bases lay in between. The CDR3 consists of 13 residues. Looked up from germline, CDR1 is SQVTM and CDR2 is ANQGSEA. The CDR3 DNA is TGCAGCGTTGACGGGGGGCGCGCAGATACGCAGTATTTT. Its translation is CSVDGGRADTQYF.

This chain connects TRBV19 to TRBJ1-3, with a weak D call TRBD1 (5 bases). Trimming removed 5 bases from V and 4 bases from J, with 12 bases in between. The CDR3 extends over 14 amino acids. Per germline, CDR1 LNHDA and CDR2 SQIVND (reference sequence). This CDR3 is CASSLKGRGNTIYF. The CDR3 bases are TGTGCCAGTAGTTTGAAGGGGCGCGGAAACACCATATATTTT.

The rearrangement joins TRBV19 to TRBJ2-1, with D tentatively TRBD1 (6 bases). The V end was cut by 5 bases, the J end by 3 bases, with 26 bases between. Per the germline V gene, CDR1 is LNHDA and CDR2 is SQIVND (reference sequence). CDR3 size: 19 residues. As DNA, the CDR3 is TGTGCCAGTAGTCCCCGGTTGTCAGGGGCTCACCTTGGCTACAATGAGCAGTTCTTC. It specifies CASSPRLSGAHLGYNEQFF.

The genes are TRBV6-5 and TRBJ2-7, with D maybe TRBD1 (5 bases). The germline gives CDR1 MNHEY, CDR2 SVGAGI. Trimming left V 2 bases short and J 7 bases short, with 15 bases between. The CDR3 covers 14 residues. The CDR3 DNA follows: TGTGCCAGCAGTTACGGGGCTTTGCTCGGTGAGCAGTACTTC. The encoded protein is CASSYGALLGEQYF.

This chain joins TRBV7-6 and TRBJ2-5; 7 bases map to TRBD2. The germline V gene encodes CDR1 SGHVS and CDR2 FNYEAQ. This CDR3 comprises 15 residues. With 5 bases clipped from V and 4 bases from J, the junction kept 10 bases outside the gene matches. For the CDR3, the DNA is TGTGCCAGCAGCATCCCGCCCGGGGGGAGAGAGACCCAGTACTTC. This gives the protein CASSIPPGGRETQYF. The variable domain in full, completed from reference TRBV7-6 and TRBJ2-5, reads GAGVSQSPRYKVTKRGQDVALRCDPISGHVSLYWYRQALGQGPEFLTYFNYEAQQDKSGLPNDRFSAERPEGSISTLTIQRTEQRDSAMYRCASSIPPGGRETQYFGPGTRLLVL.

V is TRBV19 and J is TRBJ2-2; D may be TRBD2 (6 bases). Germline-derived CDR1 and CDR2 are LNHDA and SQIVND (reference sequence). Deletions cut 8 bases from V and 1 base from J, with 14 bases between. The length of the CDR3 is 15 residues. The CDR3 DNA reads TGTGCCAGTGCTGGGCGGGGTGTGAACACCGGGGAGCTGTTTTTT. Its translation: CASAGRGVNTGELFF.

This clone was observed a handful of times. This chain's CDR3 is CASSPLRTSGVGEQFF. CDR3 in DNA: TGCGCCAGCAGCCCCCTCCGGACTAGCGGGGTAGGTGAGCAGTTCTTC. The chain combines TRBV5-1 with TRBJ2-1; 12 bases align to TRBD2. Germline V gene lookup returns CDR1 SGHRS and CDR2 YFSETQ. CDR3 size: 16 residues. Unmatched junction bases numbered 11, after V lost 4 bases and J lost 9 bases. Supplemented by reference TRBV5-1 and TRBJ2-1, the full variable domain reads KAGVTQTPRYLIKTRGQQVTLSCSPISGHRSVSWYQQTPGQGLQFLFEYFSETQRNKGNFPGRFSGRQFSNSRSEMNVSTLELGDSALYLCASSPLRTSGVGEQFFGPGTRLTVL.

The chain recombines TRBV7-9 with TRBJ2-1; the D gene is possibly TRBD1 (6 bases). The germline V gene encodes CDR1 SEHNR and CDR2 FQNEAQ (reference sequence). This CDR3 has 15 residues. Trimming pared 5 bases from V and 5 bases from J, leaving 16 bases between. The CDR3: CASSPPGTPNNEQFF. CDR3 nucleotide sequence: TGTGCCAGCAGCCCCCCCGGGACACCGAACAATGAGCAGTTCTTC.

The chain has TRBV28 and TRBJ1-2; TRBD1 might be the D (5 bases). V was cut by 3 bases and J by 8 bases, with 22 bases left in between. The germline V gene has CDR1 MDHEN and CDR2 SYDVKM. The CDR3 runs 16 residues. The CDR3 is CASSLRHNSGVGGYTF. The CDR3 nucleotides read TGTGCCAGCAGTTTGAGGCACAACTCGGGGGTAGGGGGCTACACCTTC.